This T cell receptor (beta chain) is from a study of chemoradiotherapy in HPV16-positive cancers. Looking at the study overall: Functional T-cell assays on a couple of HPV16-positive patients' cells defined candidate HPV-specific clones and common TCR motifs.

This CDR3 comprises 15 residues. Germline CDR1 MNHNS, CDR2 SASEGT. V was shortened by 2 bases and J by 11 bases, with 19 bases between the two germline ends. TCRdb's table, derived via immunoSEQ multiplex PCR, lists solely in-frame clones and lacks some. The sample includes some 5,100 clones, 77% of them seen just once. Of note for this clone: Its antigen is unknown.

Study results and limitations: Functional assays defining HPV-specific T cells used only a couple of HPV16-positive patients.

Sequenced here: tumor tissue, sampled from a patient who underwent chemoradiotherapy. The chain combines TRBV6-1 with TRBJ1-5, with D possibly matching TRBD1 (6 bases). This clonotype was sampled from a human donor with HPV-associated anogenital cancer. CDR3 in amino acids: CASSELRAGDVAQHF. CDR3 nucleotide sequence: TGTGCCAGCAGTGAACTGAGGGCAGGGGACGTGGCCCAGCATTTT.